The 9 T cell receptor beta chains below all came from one sample that was sequenced in a study of blood T cell repertoires in COVID-19. Clones were read by immunoSEQ multiplex PCR, and TCRdb kept only the in-frame ones, dropping some. Seen here are 250,000 to 350,000 clones, approximately 90% observed once, and the top ten hold around 0.8%. The sample comprised peripheral blood. All receptors come from a man aged 25-45 years with acute or convalescent COVID-19.

In regard to this clone: One end of the junction does not line up with germline, which may come from a read error. This rearrangement joins TRBV7-7 to TRBJ1-3; possibly TRBD1 for D (5 bases). Germline-derived CDR1 and CDR2 are SSHAT and FNYEAQ (reference sequence). The CDR3 spans 16 residues. The CDR3 loop is CASSLGPGTSGNTIYF. CDR3 nucleotides: TGTGCTAGCAGCTTAGGTCCTGGGACTTCTGGAAACACCATATATTTT.

This chain joins TRBV30 and TRBJ1-5, with D possibly matching TRBD1 (5 bases). The CDR3 spans 14 residues. V dropped 0 bases and J dropped 5 bases, with 11 bases sitting between them. The germline gives CDR1 GTSNPN, CDR2 SVGIG (reference sequence). In DNA, the CDR3 is TGTGCCTGGAGTGTAAGTTGGGGGGATCAGCCCCAGCATTTT. Its translation is CAWSVSWGDQPQHF.

The chain links TRBV28 to TRBJ1-5; D is unresolved. Germline V gene sequence: CDR1 MDHEN, CDR2 SYDVKM. V gave up 6 bases and J gave up 1 base, with 13 bases separating them. This CDR3 has 15 residues. Here the CDR3 DNA reads TGTGCCAGCAGCACCACAACGGGGAGCAATCAGCCCCAGCATTTT. Its protein is CASSTTTGSNQPQHF.

The chain combines TRBV3-1 (or the pseudogene TRBV3-2) with TRBJ2-1; possible D gene TRBD1, 6 bases. The CDR3 spans 14 residues. Per the germline V gene, CDR1 is LGHDT and CDR2 is YNNKEL (reference sequence). V shed 6 bases and J shed 1 base, with 10 bases lying between them. Here the CDR3 reads CASRPQGSYNEQFF. As DNA, the CDR3 is TGTGCCAGCAGACCCCAGGGGTCCTACAATGAGCAGTTCTTC.

The chain joins TRBV28 to TRBJ1-2, with a weak D call TRBD1 (6 bases). V lost 4 bases, J lost 0 bases, and 9 bases lay in between. This CDR3 comprises 14 residues. From germline, CDR1 is MDHEN and CDR2 SYDVKM. For the CDR3, the DNA is TGTGCCAGCAGTTGGACAGTTCCTAACTATGGCTACACCTTC. Its protein product is CASSWTVPNYGYTF.

The chain recombines TRBV19 with TRBJ1-5; the D is unclear. CDR3 length: 12 residues. V was trimmed by 4 bases and J by 9 bases, leaving 10 bases between them. Germline V CDR1 and CDR2: LNHDA, SQIVND (reference sequence). Written as DNA, the CDR3 is TGTGCCAGTAGTAGGGTGGCGGGGCCCCAGCATTTT. Amino acid sequence: CASSRVAGPQHF.

The chain uses TRBV27 and TRBJ2-6, with D tentatively TRBD2 (6 bases). Germline lookup yields CDR1 MNHEY and CDR2 SMNVEV (reference sequence). Trimming removed 3 bases at V and 2 bases at J, with 20 bases between. The CDR3 sequence is 19 residues long. The CDR3: CASSLDWRGRAPGANVLTF. In DNA, the CDR3 is TGTGCCAGCAGTTTGGATTGGCGGGGTAGGGCTCCTGGGGCCAACGTCCTGACTTTC.

V usage is TRBV10-3 and J usage is TRBJ1-4; the D is unclear. This CDR3 spans 17 amino acids. The V gene's germline CDR1 is ENHRY and CDR2 SYGVKD. Trimming removed 0 bases at V and 0 bases at J, with 11 bases between. The CDR3 region has the DNA TGTGCCATCAGTGAGTCCGGGAGTTCTGCAACTAATGAAAAACTGTTTTTT. It is translated as CAISESGSSATNEKLFF.

CDR3 sequence reads: CASSSASASTDTQYF. The CDR3 nucleotides read TGTGCCAGCAGCTCGGCTAGCGCGAGCACAGATACGCAGTATTTT. V is TRBV5-4 and J is TRBJ2-3, with a weak D call TRBD2 (6 bases). V was clipped by 3 bases and J by 0 bases, with 11 bases between them. Germline assignment: CDR1 SGHNT and CDR2 YYREEE (reference sequence). The CDR3 sequence is 15 residues long.